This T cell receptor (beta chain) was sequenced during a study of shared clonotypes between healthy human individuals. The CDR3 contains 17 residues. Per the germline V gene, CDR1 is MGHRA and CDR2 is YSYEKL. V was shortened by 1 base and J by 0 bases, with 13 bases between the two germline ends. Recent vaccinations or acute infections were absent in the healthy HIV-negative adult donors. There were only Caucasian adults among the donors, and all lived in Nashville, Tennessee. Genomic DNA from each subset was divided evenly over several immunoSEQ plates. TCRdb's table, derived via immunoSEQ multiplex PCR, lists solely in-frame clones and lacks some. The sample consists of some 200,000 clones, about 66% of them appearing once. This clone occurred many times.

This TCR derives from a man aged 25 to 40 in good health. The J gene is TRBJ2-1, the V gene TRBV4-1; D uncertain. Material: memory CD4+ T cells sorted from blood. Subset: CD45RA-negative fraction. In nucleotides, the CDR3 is TGCGCCAGCAGCCAAGTCGATATGGGGTTCTCCTACAATGAGCAGTTCTTC. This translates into CASSQVDMGFSYNEQFF.